The rows below give T cell receptor beta chains drawn from one sample of a study of blood T cells in healthy people across ages. One entry per CDR3 protein, called by TCRdb with MiXCR from the 5' RACE reads. The table records 1.6 million or so distinct CDR3 sequences, 34% of them present only once. The specimen was blood. The origin of the receptors is a woman in her thirties in good health. Both conserved end residues are part of each CDR3. Each record gives: D gene, clone size, V gene, J gene, CDR3 DNA, CDR3 protein. The D gene is left open where the match is weak. Part of the rows lack a size; the others show once, few, many or a class for expanded clones.

d_call: TRBD1; clone_size: once; v_call: TRBV27; j_call: TRBJ1-1; cdr3_nt: TGTGCCAGCAGTCCCCGACAGGGGCTAGACACTGAAGCTTTCTTT; cdr3_aa: CASSPRQGLDTEAFF
d_call: TRBD1; clone_size: many; v_call: TRBV29-1; j_call: TRBJ1-2; cdr3_nt: TGCAGCGTTTATTTGACAGGGTTTCACTATGGCTACACCTTC; cdr3_aa: CSVYLTGFHYGYTF
d_call: -; clone_size: many; v_call: TRBV15; j_call: TRBJ2-5; cdr3_nt: TGTGCCACCAGCAGAGATCCTGGGGTGAGGGAGACCCAGTACTTC; cdr3_aa: CATSRDPGVRETQYF
d_call: TRBD1; clone_size: many; v_call: TRBV9; j_call: TRBJ2-5; cdr3_nt: TGTGCCAGCAGCGTAGAGGGACAGCAAGAGACCCAGTACTTC; cdr3_aa: CASSVEGQQETQYF
d_call: -; clone_size: many; v_call: TRBV7-9; j_call: TRBJ2-3; cdr3_nt: TGTGCCAGCAGCTTCAGGGGAAATACGTTCTACACAGATACGCAGTATTTT; cdr3_aa: CASSFRGNTFYTDTQYF
d_call: TRBD2; clone_size: -; v_call: TRBV5-4; j_call: TRBJ2-5; cdr3_nt: TGTGCCAGCAGCCTTCCGGGACTAGCTCCTAGGGAGACCCAGTACTTC; cdr3_aa: CASSLPGLAPRETQYF
d_call: TRBD2; clone_size: -; v_call: TRBV9; j_call: TRBJ2-2; cdr3_nt: TGTGCCAGCAGTCCGGACCTTTTGAGTGCGGGGGGCCGTACCGGGGAGCTGTTTTTT; cdr3_aa: CASSPDLLSAGGRTGELFF
d_call: TRBD2; clone_size: -; v_call: TRBV29-1; j_call: TRBJ2-1; cdr3_nt: TGCAACGTTCACTCTAGCGGGGGGGCCCCCAATGAGCAGTTCTTC; cdr3_aa: CNVHSSGGAPNEQFF
d_call: -; clone_size: many; v_call: TRBV9; j_call: TRBJ2-3; cdr3_nt: TGTGCCAGCAGCGTATTGACCTCAGATACGCAGTATTTT; cdr3_aa: CASSVLTSDTQYF
d_call: -; clone_size: few; v_call: TRBV20-1; j_call: TRBJ2-7; cdr3_nt: TGCAGTGCCTCATCCCCAGGGGTGGGCTACGAGCAGTACTTC; cdr3_aa: CSASSPGVGYEQYF
d_call: -; clone_size: -; v_call: TRBV21-1; j_call: TRBJ1-4; cdr3_nt: -; cdr3_aa: CASSRPDVGLGNEKLFF
d_call: -; clone_size: -; v_call: TRBV12-3/TRBV12-4; j_call: TRBJ1-5; cdr3_nt: TGTGCCAGCAGTCCCCCGGGACTCCTCAATAGCAATCAGCCCCAGCATTTT; cdr3_aa: CASSPPGLLNSNQPQHF
d_call: -; clone_size: -; v_call: TRBV6-1; j_call: TRBJ2-7; cdr3_nt: TGTGCCAGCAGTGAAGAGGCGGGTCAAAGCTCCTACGAGCAGTACTTC; cdr3_aa: CASSEEAGQSSYEQYF
d_call: TRBD2; clone_size: many; v_call: TRBV4-1; j_call: TRBJ2-7; cdr3_nt: TGCGCCAGCAGCCAAGATCCCGGGGGAGGGCGCGAGCAGTACTTC; cdr3_aa: CASSQDPGGGREQYF
d_call: TRBD1; clone_size: -; v_call: TRBV20-1; j_call: TRBJ1-2; cdr3_nt: TGCGGTGCTGTAGGACAGGCGAACTATGGCTACACCTTC; cdr3_aa: CGAVGQANYGYTF
d_call: TRBD1; clone_size: -; v_call: TRBV30; j_call: TRBJ1-2; cdr3_nt: TGTGCCTGGAGTGTACTTGGGGACAGCTATGGCTACACCTTC; cdr3_aa: CAWSVLGDSYGYTF
d_call: -; clone_size: -; v_call: TRBV28; j_call: TRBJ1-2; cdr3_nt: TGTGCCAGCAGACACAGTAACTATGGCTACACCTTC; cdr3_aa: CASRHSNYGYTF
d_call: -; clone_size: -; v_call: TRBV6-2/TRBV6-3; j_call: TRBJ2-7; cdr3_nt: TGTGCCAGCAGCCTCTCTTCAGGGGTAGAGCAGTACTTC; cdr3_aa: CASSLSSGVEQYF
d_call: TRBD1; clone_size: -; v_call: TRBV15; j_call: TRBJ1-2; cdr3_nt: TGTGCCACCAGCAGCAACCTCGACAGGGATGGCTACACCTTC; cdr3_aa: CATSSNLDRDGYTF
d_call: TRBD2; clone_size: -; v_call: TRBV20-1; j_call: TRBJ2-1; cdr3_nt: TGCAGTGCGAGACTAGCGGGAGATGAGCAGTTCTTC; cdr3_aa: CSARLAGDEQFF
d_call: -; clone_size: -; v_call: TRBV4-1; j_call: TRBJ2-7; cdr3_nt: TGCGCCAGCAGCCAAGAGCCTCTCTGGTCGGAAGGCTACGAGCAGTACTTC; cdr3_aa: CASSQEPLWSEGYEQYF
d_call: -; clone_size: -; v_call: TRBV7-6; j_call: TRBJ2-7; cdr3_nt: TGTGCCAGCAGCTTAGTCCCAGGTCCTACCTACGAGCAGTACTTC; cdr3_aa: CASSLVPGPTYEQYF
d_call: -; clone_size: many; v_call: TRBV7-3; j_call: TRBJ2-3; cdr3_nt: TGTGCCAGCAGCTTACTTGCGGGGGCCACAGATACGCAGTATTTT; cdr3_aa: CASSLLAGATDTQYF
d_call: TRBD2; clone_size: -; v_call: TRBV5-1; j_call: TRBJ2-1; cdr3_nt: TGCGCCAGCAGCTTGGCACTAGCGGGATTGGTACTCTCCTACAATGAGCAGTTCTTC; cdr3_aa: CASSLALAGLVLSYNEQFF
d_call: TRBD2; clone_size: -; v_call: TRBV5-1; j_call: TRBJ2-1; cdr3_nt: TGCGCCAGCCACTTGGGCGCCTCTGCGGGAGCAGGCGAGCAGTTCTTC; cdr3_aa: CASHLGASAGAGEQFF
d_call: -; clone_size: few; v_call: TRBV5-1; j_call: TRBJ2-3; cdr3_nt: TGCGCCAGCACCTTGGGGGCAACTAGCACAGATACGCAGTATTTT; cdr3_aa: CASTLGATSTDTQYF
d_call: TRBD1; clone_size: -; v_call: TRBV7-9; j_call: TRBJ1-2; cdr3_nt: TGTGCCAGCAGCCGGGACAGGGAAATCCTCTATGGCTACACCTTC; cdr3_aa: CASSRDREILYGYTF
d_call: -; clone_size: many; v_call: TRBV29-1; j_call: TRBJ2-4; cdr3_nt: TGCAGCGTTGAAGATCGGGGGGCGATTGCCAAAAACATTCAGTACTTC; cdr3_aa: CSVEDRGAIAKNIQYF
d_call: TRBD1; clone_size: few; v_call: TRBV28; j_call: TRBJ2-5; cdr3_nt: TGTGCAGTATGGGGACAGGGGAGGGAGACCCAGTACTTC; cdr3_aa: CAVWGQGRETQYF
d_call: TRBD2; clone_size: -; v_call: TRBV29-1; j_call: TRBJ2-5; cdr3_nt: TGCAGCGCTTCGCAGCGGGGGGAGGCGCTCGGGGAGACCCAGTACTTC; cdr3_aa: CSASQRGEALGETQYF
d_call: -; clone_size: few; v_call: TRBV6-2/TRBV6-3; j_call: TRBJ2-7; cdr3_nt: TGTGCCAGCAGTCGGGGACCCGACGAGCAGTACTTC; cdr3_aa: CASSRGPDEQYF
d_call: TRBD1; clone_size: few; v_call: TRBV29-1; j_call: TRBJ1-2; cdr3_nt: TGCAGCGTGAGGACAGGGGCAAGCTATGGCTACACCTTC; cdr3_aa: CSVRTGASYGYTF
d_call: TRBD1; clone_size: many; v_call: TRBV10-3; j_call: TRBJ1-2; cdr3_nt: TGTGCCATCAGTGAGACCGGACAGGGGGCGTTTGGCTACACCTTC; cdr3_aa: CAISETGQGAFGYTF
d_call: -; clone_size: many; v_call: TRBV20-1; j_call: TRBJ2-5; cdr3_nt: TGCAGTGCCCCGAAGGGTTTGAGGACCCAGTACTTC; cdr3_aa: CSAPKGLRTQYF
d_call: TRBD2; clone_size: -; v_call: TRBV6-5; j_call: TRBJ2-7; cdr3_nt: TGTGCCAGCAGCCCATCCGGGACTAGTCCCCACGAGCAGTACTTC; cdr3_aa: CASSPSGTSPHEQYF
d_call: TRBD1; clone_size: -; v_call: TRBV20-1; j_call: TRBJ2-3; cdr3_nt: TGCAGTGCTAGCCGACCGGGACAGCCCTCCACAGATACGCAGTATTTT; cdr3_aa: CSASRPGQPSTDTQYF
d_call: TRBD2; clone_size: once; v_call: TRBV2; j_call: TRBJ2-5; cdr3_nt: TGTGCCAGCACCGGGACTAGCGGGGGGGACCAAGAGACCCAGTACTTC; cdr3_aa: CASTGTSGGDQETQYF
d_call: TRBD1; clone_size: few; v_call: TRBV9; j_call: TRBJ2-7; cdr3_nt: TGTGCCAGCAGCGTGACCGGGACAGACTACGAGCAGTACTTC; cdr3_aa: CASSVTGTDYEQYF
d_call: TRBD1; clone_size: many; v_call: TRBV20-1; j_call: TRBJ2-3; cdr3_nt: TGCAGTGCTAGACCTAGGACAGGGGCAGATACGCAGTATTTT; cdr3_aa: CSARPRTGADTQYF
d_call: -; clone_size: -; v_call: TRBV2; j_call: TRBJ2-5; cdr3_nt: TGTGCCAGCACTTCTAGGGGGGCACAGAGGACAGAGACCCAGTACTTC; cdr3_aa: CASTSRGAQRTETQYF
d_call: -; clone_size: -; v_call: TRBV9; j_call: TRBJ2-1; cdr3_nt: TGTGCCAGCAGCGTTGAACTCGGGTTGGTGGGCAATGAGCAGTTCTTC; cdr3_aa: CASSVELGLVGNEQFF
d_call: -; clone_size: -; v_call: TRBV11-1; j_call: TRBJ1-1; cdr3_nt: TGTGCCAGCAGCCACCCGGGAGGGGGGAGCACTGAAGCTTTCTTT; cdr3_aa: CASSHPGGGSTEAFF